There are a few counts of the clone carrying this T cell receptor (beta chain). The antigen is unknown. Using quantitative 5'-RACE with molecular barcodes, the authors made TCR beta libraries. TCRdb used MiXCR to reprocess the 5' RACE reads, holding one entry per CDR3 protein. The sample comprises approximately 300,000 distinct CDR3 sequences, under 25% of which are singletons, and roughly 3.6% rests with the top ten. The data stem from a study of CD8 T cells in ankylosing spondylitis. Study conclusions and caveats: Past research had described some motif variants in reactive arthritis synovial fluid and blood. In ankylosing spondylitis patients, matched synovial fluid reportedly showed significant enrichment of disease-linked clones.

The receptor comes from a female donor with ankylosing spondylitis or in good health (not recorded which). The sample comprised blood, either unsorted or a sorted T cell fraction (not recorded which).

The CDR3 DNA reads as TGTGCCACCAGCATGACTAGCGGTCCTTCGATTCAGTACTTC. The encoded protein is CATSMTSGPSIQYF. The gene calls are TRBV15 and TRBJ2-4; 9 bases map to TRBD2. CDR1 and CDR2 from the germline V gene are LNHNV and YYDKDF (reference sequence). V was pared by 4 bases and J by 10 bases, with 8 bases of the junction left unmatched. This CDR3 comprises 14 residues.